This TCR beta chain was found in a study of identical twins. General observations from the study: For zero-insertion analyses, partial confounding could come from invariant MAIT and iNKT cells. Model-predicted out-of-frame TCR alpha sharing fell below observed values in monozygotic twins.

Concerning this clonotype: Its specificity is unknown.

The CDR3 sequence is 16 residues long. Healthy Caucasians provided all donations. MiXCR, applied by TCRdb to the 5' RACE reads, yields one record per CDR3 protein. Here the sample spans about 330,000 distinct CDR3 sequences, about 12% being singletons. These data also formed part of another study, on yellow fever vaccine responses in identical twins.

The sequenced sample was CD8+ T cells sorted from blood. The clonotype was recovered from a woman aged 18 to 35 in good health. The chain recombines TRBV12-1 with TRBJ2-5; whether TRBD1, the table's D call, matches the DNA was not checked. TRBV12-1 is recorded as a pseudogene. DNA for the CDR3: TGTGCCAGCAGCCCGCCGTGGCGGGACCCACAAGAGACCCAGTACTTC. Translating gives CASSPPWRDPQETQYF.